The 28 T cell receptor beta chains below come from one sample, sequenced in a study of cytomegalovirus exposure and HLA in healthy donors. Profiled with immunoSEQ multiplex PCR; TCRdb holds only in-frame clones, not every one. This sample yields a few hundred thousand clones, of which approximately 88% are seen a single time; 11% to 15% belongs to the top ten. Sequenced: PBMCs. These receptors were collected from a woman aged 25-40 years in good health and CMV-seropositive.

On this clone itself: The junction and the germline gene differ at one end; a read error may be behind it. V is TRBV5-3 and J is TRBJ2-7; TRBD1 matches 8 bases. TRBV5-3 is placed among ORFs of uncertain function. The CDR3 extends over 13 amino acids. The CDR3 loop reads CAKSQDRDYEQYF. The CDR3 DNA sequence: TGTGCCAAAAGCCAGGACAGGGACTACGAGCAGTACTTC.

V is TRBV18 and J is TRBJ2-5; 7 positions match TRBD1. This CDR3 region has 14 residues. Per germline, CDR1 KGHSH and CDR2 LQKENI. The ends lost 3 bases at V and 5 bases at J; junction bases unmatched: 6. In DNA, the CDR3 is TGTGCCAGCTCACCGCCAGGGGGTGTGGAGACCCAGTACTTC. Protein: CASSPPGGVETQYF.

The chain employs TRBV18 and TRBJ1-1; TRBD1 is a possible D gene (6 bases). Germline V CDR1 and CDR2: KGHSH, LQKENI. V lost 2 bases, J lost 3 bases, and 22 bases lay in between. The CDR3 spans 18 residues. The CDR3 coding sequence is TGTGCCAGCTCACCAACCGGAGGGGGAGTGGGGGCCCACACTGAAGCTTTCTTT. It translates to CASSPTGGGVGAHTEAFF.

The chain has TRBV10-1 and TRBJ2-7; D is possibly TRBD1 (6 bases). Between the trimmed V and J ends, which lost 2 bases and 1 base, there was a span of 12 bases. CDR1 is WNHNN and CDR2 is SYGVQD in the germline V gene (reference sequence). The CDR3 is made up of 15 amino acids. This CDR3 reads CASSEGQGPSYEQYF. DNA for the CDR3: TGCGCCAGCAGTGAGGGGCAGGGGCCTTCCTACGAGCAGTACTTC.

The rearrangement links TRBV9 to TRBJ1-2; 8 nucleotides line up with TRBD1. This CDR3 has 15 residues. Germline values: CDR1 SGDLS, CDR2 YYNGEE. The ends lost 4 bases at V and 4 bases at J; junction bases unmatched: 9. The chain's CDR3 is CASSPRTGLGYGYTF. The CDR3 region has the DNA TGTGCCAGCAGCCCTCGGACAGGGCTAGGCTATGGCTACACCTTC.

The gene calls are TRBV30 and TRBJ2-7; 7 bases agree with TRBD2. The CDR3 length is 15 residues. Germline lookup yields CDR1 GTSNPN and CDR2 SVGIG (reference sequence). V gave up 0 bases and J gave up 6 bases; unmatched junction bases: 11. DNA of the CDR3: TGTGCCTGGAGTGTACCGGGGAGGGCCGGTAGCGAGCAGTACTTC. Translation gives CAWSVPGRAGSEQYF.

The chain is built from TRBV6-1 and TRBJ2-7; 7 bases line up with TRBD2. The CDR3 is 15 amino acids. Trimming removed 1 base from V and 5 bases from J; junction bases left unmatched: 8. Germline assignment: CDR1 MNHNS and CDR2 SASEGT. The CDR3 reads CASSEDTGGFDEQYF. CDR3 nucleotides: TGTGCCAGCAGTGAAGACACGGGAGGTTTCGACGAGCAGTACTTC.

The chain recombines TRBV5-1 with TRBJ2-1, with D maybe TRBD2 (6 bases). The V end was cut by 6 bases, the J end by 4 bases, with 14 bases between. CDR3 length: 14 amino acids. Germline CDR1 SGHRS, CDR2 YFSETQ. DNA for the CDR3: TGCGCCAGCACCACTAGCTCTCCTTACAATGAGCAGTTCTTC. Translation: CASTTSSPYNEQFF.

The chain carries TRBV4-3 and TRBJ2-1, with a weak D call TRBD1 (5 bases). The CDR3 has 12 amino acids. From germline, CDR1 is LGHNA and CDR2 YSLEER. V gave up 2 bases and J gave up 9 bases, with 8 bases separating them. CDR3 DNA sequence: TGCGCCAGCAGCCAAAGGGGTTCTGAGCAGTTCTTC. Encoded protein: CASSQRGSEQFF.

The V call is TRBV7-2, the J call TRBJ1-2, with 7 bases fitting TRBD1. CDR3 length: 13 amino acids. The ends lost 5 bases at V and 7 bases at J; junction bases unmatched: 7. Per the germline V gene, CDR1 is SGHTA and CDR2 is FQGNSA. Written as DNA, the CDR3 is TGTGCCAGCAGCCCCCTACAGGGGCGTGGCTACACCTTC. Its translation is CASSPLQGRGYTF.

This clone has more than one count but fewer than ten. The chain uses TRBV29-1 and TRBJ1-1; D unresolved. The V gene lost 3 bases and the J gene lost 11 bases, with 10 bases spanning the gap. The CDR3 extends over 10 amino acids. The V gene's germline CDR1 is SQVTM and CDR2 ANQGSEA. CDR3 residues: CSVEGLEAFF. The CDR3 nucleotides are TGCAGCGTTGAGGGCCTTGAGGCTTTCTTT.

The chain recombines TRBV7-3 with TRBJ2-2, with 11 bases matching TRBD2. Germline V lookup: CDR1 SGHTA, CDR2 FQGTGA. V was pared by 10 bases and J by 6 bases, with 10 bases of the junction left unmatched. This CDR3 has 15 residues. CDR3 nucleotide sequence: TGTGCCACAGGAGTAGCGGGAGGGCCCCCCGGGGAGCTGTTTTTT. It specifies CATGVAGGPPGELFF.

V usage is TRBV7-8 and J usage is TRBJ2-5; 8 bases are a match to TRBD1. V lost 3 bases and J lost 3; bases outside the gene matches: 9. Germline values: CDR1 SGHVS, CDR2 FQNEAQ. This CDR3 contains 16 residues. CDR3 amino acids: CASSFSSTGAKETQYF. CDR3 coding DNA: TGTGCCAGCAGCTTTTCGTCGACAGGGGCTAAAGAGACCCAGTACTTC. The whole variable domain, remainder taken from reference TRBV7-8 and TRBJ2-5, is GAGVSQSPRYKVAKRGQDVALRCDPISGHVSLFWYQQALGQGPEFLTYFQNEAQLDKSGLPSDRFFAERPEGSVSTLKIQRTQQEDSAVYLCASSFSSTGAKETQYFGPGTRLLVL.

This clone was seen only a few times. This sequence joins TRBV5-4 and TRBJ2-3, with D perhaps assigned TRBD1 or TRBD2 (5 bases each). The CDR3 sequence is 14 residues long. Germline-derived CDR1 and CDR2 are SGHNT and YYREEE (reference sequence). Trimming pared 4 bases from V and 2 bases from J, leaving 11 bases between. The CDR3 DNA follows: TGTGCCAGCAGCCCGGGACGGAACACAGATACGCAGTATTTT. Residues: CASSPGRNTDTQYF.

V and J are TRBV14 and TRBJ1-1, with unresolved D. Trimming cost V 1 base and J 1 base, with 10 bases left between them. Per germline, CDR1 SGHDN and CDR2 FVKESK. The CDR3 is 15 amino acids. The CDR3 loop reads CASSQVGVRNTEAFF. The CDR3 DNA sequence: TGTGCCAGCAGCCAAGTAGGAGTGAGGAACACTGAAGCTTTCTTT.

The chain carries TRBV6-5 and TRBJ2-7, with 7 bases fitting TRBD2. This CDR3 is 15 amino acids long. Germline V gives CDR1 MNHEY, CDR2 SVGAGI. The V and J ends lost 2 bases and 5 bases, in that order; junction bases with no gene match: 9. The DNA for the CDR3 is TGTGCCAGCAGTTACGAATGGCAGGGAGGGAACGAGCAGTACTTC. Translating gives CASSYEWQGGNEQYF.

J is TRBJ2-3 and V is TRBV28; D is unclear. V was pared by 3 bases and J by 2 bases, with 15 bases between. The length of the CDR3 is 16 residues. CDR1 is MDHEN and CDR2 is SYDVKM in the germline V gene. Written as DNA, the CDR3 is TGTGCCAGCAGTTTGGGGATCTCTAAATTCACAGATACGCAGTATTTT. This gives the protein CASSLGISKFTDTQYF.

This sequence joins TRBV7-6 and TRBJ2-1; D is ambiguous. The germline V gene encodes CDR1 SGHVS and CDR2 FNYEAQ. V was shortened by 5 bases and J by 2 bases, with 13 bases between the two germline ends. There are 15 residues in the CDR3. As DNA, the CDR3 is TGTGCCAGCAGCACGACCCAATCCACCTACAATGAGCAGTTCTTC. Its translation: CASSTTQSTYNEQFF.

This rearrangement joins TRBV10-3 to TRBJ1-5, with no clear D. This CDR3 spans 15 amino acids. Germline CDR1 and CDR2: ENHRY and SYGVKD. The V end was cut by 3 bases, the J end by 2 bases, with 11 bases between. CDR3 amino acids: CAISESDWGNQPQHF. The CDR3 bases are TGTGCCATCAGTGAATCTGATTGGGGCAATCAGCCCCAGCATTTT.

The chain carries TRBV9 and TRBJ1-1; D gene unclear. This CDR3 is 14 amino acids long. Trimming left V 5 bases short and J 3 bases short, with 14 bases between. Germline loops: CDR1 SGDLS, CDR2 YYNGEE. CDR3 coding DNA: TGTGCCAGCAGACCCGGCGGCGGCTACACTGAAGCTTTCTTT. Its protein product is CASRPGGGYTEAFF.

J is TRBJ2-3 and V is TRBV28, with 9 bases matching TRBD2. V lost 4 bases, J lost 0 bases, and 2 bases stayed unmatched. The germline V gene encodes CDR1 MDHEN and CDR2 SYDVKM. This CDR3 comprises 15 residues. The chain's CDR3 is CASSSTSGSTDTQYF. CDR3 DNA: TGTGCCAGCAGTTCTACTAGCGGGAGCACAGATACGCAGTATTTT.

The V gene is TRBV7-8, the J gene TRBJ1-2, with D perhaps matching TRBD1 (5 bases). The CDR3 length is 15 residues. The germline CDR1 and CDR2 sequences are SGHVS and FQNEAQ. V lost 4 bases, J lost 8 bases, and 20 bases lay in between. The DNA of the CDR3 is TGTGCCAGCAGCTCTCGGCCTCGCAGGGCTATGGGCTACACCTTC. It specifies CASSSRPRRAMGYTF.

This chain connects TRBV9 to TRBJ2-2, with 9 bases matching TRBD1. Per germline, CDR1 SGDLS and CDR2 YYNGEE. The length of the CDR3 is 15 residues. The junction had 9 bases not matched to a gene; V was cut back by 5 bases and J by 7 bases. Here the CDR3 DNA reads TGTGCCAGCAGTACCGGGACAGGGCCTAACGGGGAGCTGTTTTTT. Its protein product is CASSTGTGPNGELFF.

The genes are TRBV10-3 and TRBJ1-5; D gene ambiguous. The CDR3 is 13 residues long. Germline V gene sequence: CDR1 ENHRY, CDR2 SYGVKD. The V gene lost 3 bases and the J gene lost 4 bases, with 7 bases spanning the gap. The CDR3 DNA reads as TGTGCCATCAGTGATGCCGAAAATCAGCCCCAGCATTTT. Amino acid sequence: CAISDAENQPQHF.

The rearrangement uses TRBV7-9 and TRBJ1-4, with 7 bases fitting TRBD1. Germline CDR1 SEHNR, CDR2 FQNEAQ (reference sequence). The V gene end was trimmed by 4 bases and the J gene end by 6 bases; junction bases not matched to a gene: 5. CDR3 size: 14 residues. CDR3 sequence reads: CASSSQGIDEKLFF. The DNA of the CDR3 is TGTGCCAGCAGCTCACAGGGGATTGATGAAAAACTGTTTTTT. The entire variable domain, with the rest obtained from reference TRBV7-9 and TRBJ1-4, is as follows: DTGVSQNPRHKITKRGQNVTFRCDPISEHNRLYWYRQTLGQGPEFLTYFQNEAQLEKSRLLSDRFSAERPKGSFSTLEIQRTEQGDSAMYLCASSSQGIDEKLFFGSGTQLSVL.

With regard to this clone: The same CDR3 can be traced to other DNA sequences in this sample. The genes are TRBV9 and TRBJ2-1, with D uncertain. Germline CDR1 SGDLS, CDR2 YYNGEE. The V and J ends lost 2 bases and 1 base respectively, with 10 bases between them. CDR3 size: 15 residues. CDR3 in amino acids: CASSVGVSSYNEQFF. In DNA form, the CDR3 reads TGTGCCAGCAGCGTTGGGGTTTCTTCCTACAATGAGCAGTTCTTC.

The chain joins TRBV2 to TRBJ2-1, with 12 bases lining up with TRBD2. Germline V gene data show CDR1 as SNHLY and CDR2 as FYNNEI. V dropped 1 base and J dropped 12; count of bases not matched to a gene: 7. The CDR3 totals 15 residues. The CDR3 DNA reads TGTGCCAGCAGTGAAGGGCTAGCGGGAGGGCCGGGGCAGTTCTTC. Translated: CASSEGLAGGPGQFF.

CDR3 sequence: CASSEGTGPQETQYF. CDR3 DNA: TGTGCCAGCAGTGAGGGAACAGGGCCCCAAGAGACCCAGTACTTC. This rearrangement joins TRBV6-4 to TRBJ2-5; tentatively, D is TRBD1 (6 bases). Trimming removed 3 bases from V and 1 base from J, with 12 bases in between. This CDR3 contains 15 residues. CDR1 is MRHNA and CDR2 is SNTAGT in the germline V gene.